This T cell receptor beta chain was obtained from a study of T cell clonality in common variable immunodeficiency. CVID and control samples used equivalent genomic DNA input. Using immunoSEQ multiplex PCR, the repertoire was profiled, and TCRdb retains in-frame clones only, with some absent. Listed for the sample are 30,000 to 35,000 clones, none seen a single time. Study conclusions and caveats: In common variable immunodeficiency, TCR beta chains reportedly carried fewer deletions and N-nucleotide insertions. CVID subjects had higher TCRbeta clonality than healthy controls, most marked in about a third.

This clone was picked up a small number of times. Its antigen is unknown. Sequencing ends 3 residues short of the CDR3 end; the germline J gene provides the rest. J gave up 1 base and V 0 bases, and 4 bases lay outside the gene matches. The germline gives CDR1 SGHRS, CDR2 YFSETQ. The CDR3 is 15 residues long. Sample: peripheral blood mononuclear cells. The sequence derives from a human donor with common variable immunodeficiency. V and J are TRBV5-1 and TRBJ2-7; TRBD2 aligns across 7 bases. The covered CDR3 bases are TGCGCCAGCAGCTTGGTTGGCGGGGGTTCCTACGAG. Translation gives CASSLVGGGSYE. The complete CDR3 sequence is CASSLVGGGSYEQYF.